The T cell receptor (beta chain) described here comes from a study of cytomegalovirus exposure and HLA in healthy donors. Points from the study as a whole: The dataset shows that most TCR sequences were rare, while some public TCRs occurred in many donors. According to the study, 160 or so TCR beta chains were cytomegalovirus-associated. The tendency of first-cohort TCR clusters to co-occur in the 120 or so validation repertoires was the finding of a later analysis.

Concerning this clone: The target antigen is unknown.

Looked up from germline, CDR1 is SGDLS and CDR2 is YYNGEE. The CDR3 length is 16 residues. The J segment lost 3 bases and the V segment lost 3 bases, leaving 9 bases of the junction unmatched. Data came from immunoSEQ multiplex PCR; TCRdb stores just in-frame clones and leaves some out. The sample includes approximately 220,000 clones, approximately 90% of them seen just once. The donors were part of the validation cohort of 100 to 150 subjects. That cohort was separate from the first cohort, which comprised fewer than 800 subjects. This chain joins TRBV9 and TRBJ2-1, with 7 bases identical to TRBD2. This clonotype originated in a man between 18 and 35 years old in good health and CMV-seronegative. The sequenced material came from PBMCs. The CDR3 bases are TGTGCCAGCAGCGAGCCCCCCAGCGGGAACTACAATGAGCAGTTCTTC. Its protein product is CASSEPPSGNYNEQFF.